This paragraph reports one TCR beta chain. Its antigen is currently unknown. The CDR3 has 15 residues. Germline V lookup: CDR1 KGHSH, CDR2 LQKENI. With V trimmed by 5 bases and J by 10 bases, 6 bases remained unmatched. This record comes from a study of cytomegalovirus exposure and HLA in healthy donors. Study outcomes and limitations: Most TCRs appeared rarely, but some public TCRs recurred in many donors. Later, an analysis showed that TCR beta chains associated with HLA were more clonally expanded than others that were equally common.

The PCR had 60 Vbeta and 13 Jbeta primers. Clones were read by immunoSEQ multiplex PCR, and TCRdb kept only the in-frame ones, dropping some. The sample consists of around 80,000 clones, over 60% of them appearing once. The chain couples TRBV18 to TRBJ2-1; 15 bases map to TRBD2. The specimen was PBMCs. The clonotype was recovered from a female donor in good health and CMV-seronegative. The chain's CDR3 is CASSIPGLAGGEQFF. The DNA of the CDR3 is TGTGCCAGCTCAATTCCAGGACTAGCGGGGGGGGAGCAGTTCTTC.